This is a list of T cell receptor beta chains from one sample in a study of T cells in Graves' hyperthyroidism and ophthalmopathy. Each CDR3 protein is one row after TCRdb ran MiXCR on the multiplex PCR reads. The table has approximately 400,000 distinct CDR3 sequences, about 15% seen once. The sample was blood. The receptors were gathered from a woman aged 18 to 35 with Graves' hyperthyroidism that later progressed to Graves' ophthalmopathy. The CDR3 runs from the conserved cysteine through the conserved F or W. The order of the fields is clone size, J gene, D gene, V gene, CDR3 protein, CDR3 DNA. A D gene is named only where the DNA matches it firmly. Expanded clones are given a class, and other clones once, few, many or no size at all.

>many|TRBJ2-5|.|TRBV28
CASSPEETQYF
TGTGCCAGCAGTCCGGAAGAGACCCAGTACTTC
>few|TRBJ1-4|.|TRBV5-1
CASSGPGSGEWSDEKLFF
TGCGCCAGCAGCGGTCCAGGGTCTGGTGAATGGTCGGATGAAAAACTGTTTTTT
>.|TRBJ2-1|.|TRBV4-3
CASSQVRPEQFF
TGCGCCAGCAGCCAGGTTAGGCCTGAGCAGTTCTTC
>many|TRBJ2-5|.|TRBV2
CASSEDGETQYF
TGTGCCAGCAGTGAAGATGGAGAGACCCAGTACTTC
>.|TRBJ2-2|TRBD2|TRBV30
CAWSVWLAGPRGELFF
TGTGCCTGGAGTGTATGGCTAGCGGGACCTAGAGGGGAGCTGTTTTTT
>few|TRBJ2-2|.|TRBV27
CASSLRGELFF
TGTGCCAGCAGTTTGCGCGGGGAGCTGTTTTTT
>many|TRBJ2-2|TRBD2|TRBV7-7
CATRREVDGELFF
TGTGCTACCCGCCGGGAGGTTGACGGGGAGCTGTTTTTT
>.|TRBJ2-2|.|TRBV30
CAWSTWNTGELFF
TGTGCCTGGAGCACCTGGAACACCGGGGAGCTGTTTTTT
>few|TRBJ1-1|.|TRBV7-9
CASSPASGRSTEAFF
TGTGCCAGCAGCCCGGCTTCGGGGAGGAGCACTGAAGCTTTCTTT
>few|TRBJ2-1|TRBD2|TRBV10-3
CAIRTSLNNEQFF
TGTGCCATTCGGACTAGCCTCAACAATGAGCAGTTCTTC
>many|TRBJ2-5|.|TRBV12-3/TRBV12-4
CASTDTSVGTQYF
TGTGCCAGCACCGATACTAGTGTGGGGACCCAGTACTTC
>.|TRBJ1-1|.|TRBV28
CASSVGTRGAKLFF
TGTGCCAGCAGCGTAGGGACTAGAGGGGCTAAGCTGTTCTTT
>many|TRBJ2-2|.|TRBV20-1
CSARPHSGLTGELFF
TGCAGTGCTAGACCCCATAGCGGACTCACCGGGGAGCTGTTTTTT
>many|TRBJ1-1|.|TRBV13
CASSLEMRNTEAFF
TGTGCCAGCAGCTTAGAGATGAGGAACACTGAAGCTTTCTTT
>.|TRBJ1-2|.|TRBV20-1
CSASLGPPYGYTF
TGCAGTGCTAGCCTCGGGCCACCCTATGGCTACACCTTC
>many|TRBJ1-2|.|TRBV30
CAWSRQGNYGYTF
TGTGCCTGGAGTCGGCAGGGCAACTATGGCTACACCTTC
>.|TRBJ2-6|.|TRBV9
CASSVAGGSGANVLTF
TGTGCCAGCAGCGTAGCTGGGGGTTCAGGGGCCAACGTCCTGACTTTC
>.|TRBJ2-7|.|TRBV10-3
CAISEPRGLSYEQYF
TGTGCCATCAGTGAGCCTAGGGGACTTTCCTACGAGCAGTACTTC
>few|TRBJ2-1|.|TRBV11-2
CASSLVGPWDEQFF
TGTGCCAGCAGCTTAGTTGGTCCCTGGGATGAGCAGTTCTTC
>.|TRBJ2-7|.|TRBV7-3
CASSLTRGTSSYEQYF
TGTGCCAGCAGCTTAACCCGAGGGACAAGCTCCTACGAGCAGTACTTC
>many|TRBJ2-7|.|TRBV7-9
CASSPGPEQYF
TGTGCCAGCAGCCCGGGACCGGAGCAGTACTTC
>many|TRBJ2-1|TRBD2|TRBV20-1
CSATGLDPGTSGPNEQFF
TGCAGTGCAACGGGACTAGATCCCGGGACTAGCGGACCCAATGAGCAGTTCTTC
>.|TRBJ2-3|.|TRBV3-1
CASSQGNSGYTDTQYF
TGTGCCAGCAGCCAAGGGAATAGCGGCTACACAGATACGCAGTATTTT
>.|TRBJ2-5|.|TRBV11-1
CAGSLDGPFRKTQYF
TGTGCCGGCAGCTTAGATGGCCCATTCAGGAAGACCCAGTACTTC
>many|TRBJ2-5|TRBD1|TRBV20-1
CSARVRGHRETQYF
TGCAGTGCTAGAGTGAGGGGGCATAGGGAGACCCAGTACTTC
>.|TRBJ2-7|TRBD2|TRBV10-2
CASSECAGGRFHEQYF
TGCGCCAGCAGTGAGTGCGCGGGAGGGCGGTTCCACGAGCAGTACTTC
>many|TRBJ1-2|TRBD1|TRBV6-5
CASSYSTGTVDYGYTF
TGTGCCAGCAGTTACTCGACAGGGACAGTAGACTATGGCTACACCTTC
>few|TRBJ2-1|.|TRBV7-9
CASPGFHNEQFF
TGTGCCAGCCCAGGATTTCACAATGAGCAGTTCTTC
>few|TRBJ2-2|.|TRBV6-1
CASSERGSDGELFF
TGTGCCAGCAGTGAGAGGGGTTCTGACGGGGAGCTGTTTTTT
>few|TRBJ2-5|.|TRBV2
CASSSFVVGPLQETQYF
TGTGCCAGCAGTTCGTTTGTGGTAGGGCCCCTCCAAGAGACCCAGTACTTC
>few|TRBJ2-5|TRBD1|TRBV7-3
CASSAGQGQETQYF
TGTGCCAGCAGCGCCGGACAGGGACAAGAGACCCAGTACTTC
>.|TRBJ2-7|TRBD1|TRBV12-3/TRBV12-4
CASSFSWDRHYEQCF
TGTGCCAGCAGTTTCTCGTGGGACAGACATTACGAGCAGTGCTTC
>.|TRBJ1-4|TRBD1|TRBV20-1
CSADPGQGATNEKLFF
TGCAGTGCAGATCCGGGACAGGGGGCGACTAATGAAAAACTGTTTTTT
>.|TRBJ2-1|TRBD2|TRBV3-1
CASSQAGGSNNEQFF
TGTGCCAGCAGCCAAGCGGGAGGGAGTAACAATGAGCAGTTCTTC
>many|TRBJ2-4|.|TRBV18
CASSPSRVENIQYF
TGTGCCAGCTCACCCTCACGGGTTGAAAACATTCAGTACTTC
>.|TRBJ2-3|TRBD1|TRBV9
CASSADRAYDTQYF
TGTGCCAGCAGCGCGGACAGGGCATACGATACGCAGTATTTT
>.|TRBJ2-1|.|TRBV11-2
CASSLEVRNEQFF
TGTGCCAGCAGCTTAGAGGTACGCAATGAGCAGTTCTTC
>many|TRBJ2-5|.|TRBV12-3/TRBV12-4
CASSLSAGWYQETQYF
TGTGCCAGCAGTTTATCGGCGGGGTGGTACCAAGAGACCCAGTACTTC